This TCR beta chain was recorded in a study of cytomegalovirus exposure and HLA in healthy donors (dated by TCRdb to about 2017). A note on the overall study: An earlier analysis of roughly 500 of the donors reported roughly 270 Gb of sequence data and some 120 million unique TCR beta sequences from about 179 million T cells. In addition to the first cohort of roughly 700 subjects, a separate validation cohort of some 120 different subjects was used. Among roughly 370 genotyped donors of the cohort, an average of 235,054 unique TCR beta nucleotide sequences were sequenced per donor, around 20% of them non-productive. In an earlier analysis of roughly 540 of the donors, high-throughput TCR beta sequencing was used to judge whether each TCR beta V gene segment behaved as functional or pseudogenic. Of the 350 to 400 genotyped donors, approximately 82% fell in the genetic ancestry cluster associated with self-reported Caucasian donors. In a later analysis, previously published TCR beta repertoires from some 640 donors were re-analyzed and high-resolution HLA genotyping was added so that TCR occurrence patterns could be studied. Because of strong linkage in the cohort, roughly five DR-DQ haplotypes were treated as single units for association and clustering. Both class I and class II loci were covered by HLA typing, at four-digit resolution. The study used immunosequencing to profile the T cell repertoires of more than 650 subjects and linked those repertoires to cytomegalovirus serostatus. Genome-wide SNP genotypes for about 60% of the roughly 670 donors were used in a later genetic analysis, which treated that subset as a discovery cohort. An early release covering more than 500 HLA-typed donors comprised approximately 300 gigabases of sequencing data and roughly 86 million unique TCR sequences. Rather than drawing on any new phenotypic data, the later analysis identified candidate immune exposures from TCR beta sequences and the way those sequences occurred across donors. Donor age, sex, ethnicity and CMV serostatus were compiled alongside the repertoire data. The number of donors typed differed by locus, with roughly 620-630 for A, B, C, DRB1 and DQB1, approximately 500 for DQA1, 600 to 610 for DPA1, and over 400 for DPB1. The study combined high-throughput TCR immunosequencing, statistical association of individual TCRs with disease status, and machine learning to predict cytomegalovirus infection status. The study aimed to test whether signatures of past pathogen exposure could be identified by cataloging public T cell receptors. All discovery cohort repertoires had been generated using a single sequencing platform.

The paper's findings and limits, for the study overall: In a later genetic analysis, a missense DCLRE1C variant was associated with V-gene and J-gene trimming of TCR beta chains, and the association was replicated in an independent cohort. The earlier analysis of about 600 of the donors excluded some 15 rarely observed V segments, including chromosome 9 orphons, because counts were too low. The study listed 150 to 200 TCR beta chains as associated with cytomegalovirus. A cluster of highly shared sequence variants was judged likely to be a technical artifact of the sequencing pipeline. An earlier analysis of roughly 570 of the donors showed that most TCR beta V segments appeared in productive rearrangements either about 90% or about 30% of the time, which broadly matched IMGT annotations. A later analysis found that HLA-associated TCR beta chains were more clonally expanded and had lower generation probabilities than equally common non-associated chains. Assigning TCR associations to individual alleles was difficult when HLA alleles, especially DR and DQ, strongly co-occurred. For the cohort, immune exposure information was limited to CMV serostatus. According to a later analysis, TCR association rates differed among HLA loci, with DRB1 alleles showing the most associated TCRs and HLA-C alleles showing the fewest. In a later analysis, several top co-occurrence clusters were reported to appear linked to parvovirus B19, influenza, CMV and Epstein-Barr virus. A later analysis found that most CMV-associated TCR beta chains appeared HLA-restricted, with HLA associations seemingly driven largely by CMV exposure. The classifier was reported to diagnose cytomegalovirus status with high specificity and sensitivity in both the original and validation cohorts. The presence/absence analyses assumed that sequencing depth was roughly uniform across donors, and that assumption may not be true. A later analysis associated 16,951 TCR beta sequences with specific HLA alleles at a false discovery rate of 0.05. According to the authors, the approach could potentially be generalized to other disease states and immunological phenotypes. Because HLA typing was missing for some donors at each locus, association tests included only the typed subset. A few of the identified cytomegalovirus-associated TCR beta chains were confirmed in vitro to be specific for cytomegalovirus antigens. A further reported finding was that TCR beta sequences accurately predicted the HLA-A and HLA-B alleles for most subjects in the first cohort. Because the 87-base-pair reads could not distinguish some IMGT-functional V segments, including TRBV6-2 and TRBV6-3, those segments were excluded. While some public TCRs were present in many individuals, most TCR sequences turned up only very rarely across donors. Correlated functional status among segregating V segments might reflect linkage disequilibrium, but an unknown experimental factor could not be ruled out. A later genetic analysis reported fewer N-insertions in productive TCRs among donors in an Asian-associated ancestry cluster than the roughly 620-donor mean. This cohort had only TCR beta chains sequenced, and the lack of alpha or paired-chain data limited which features could be detected.

CDR1 and CDR2 (SGHRS, YFSETQ) derive from the germline V gene. V and J lose 0 bases and 6 bases, and a span of 13 bases separates them. The CDR3 has 14 amino acids, counting the end cysteine and phenylalanine. Solely the CDR3 DNA is kept, with 42 bases framed from the first base. Concerning this clone itself: Its target antigen remains unknown. No quality values exist for individual bases; no much larger clone is one base distant.

Libraries were constructed by the immunoSEQ multiplex PCR assay. For the multiplex PCR, a mixture combining 60 forward primers for TCR Vbeta segments and 13 reverse primers for TCR Jbeta segments was used. Amplification of the CDR3 region of rearranged TCR beta genes was performed with a multiplex PCR assay on genomic DNA. The Illumina HiSeq System was used to sequence the amplified TCR beta libraries as 87-base-pair reads. Under the source paper's analysis protocol: A later analysis tallied 80 million to 95 million unique TCR beta chains across the approximately 670 repertoires, and approximately 11 million of those chains were shared by two or more donors. To remove PCR and sequencing errors, raw reads were error-corrected and collapsed into unique sequences using a nearest-neighbor algorithm that merged closely related sequences. Alignment of CDR3 sequences to IMGT reference sequences was used to assign V, D and J gene segments. For a sequence to be retained, at least a six-nucleotide match to both a V gene segment and a J gene segment was required. A rearrangement was called productive if the CDR3 had no stop codons and remained in frame with V and J, and every other rearrangement was called non-productive. Following IMGT convention, CDR3 was defined as the stretch from the second conserved V-encoded cysteine to the conserved J-encoded phenylalanine. The earlier analysis of 500 to 650 of the donors excluded any sequence lacking an unambiguous match to a single V gene segment. In an earlier analysis of a few hundred of the donors, a V segment was called functional when productive rearrangements were above 56.7%, and segregating when the standard deviation between donors exceeded 5%. To diagnose cytomegalovirus status from the catalog of TCR beta chain sequences, a statistical classification framework was built. In a later analysis, TCR nucleotide sequences were compared against IMGT/GENE-DB human TR gene sequences so that V and J genes could be assigned. Using the TCRdist pipeline, a later analysis assigned CDR3 sequences along with most-parsimonious VDJ recombination scenarios. A later analysis defined each TCR beta chain by its CDR3 amino acid sequence plus V-gene family, and excluded reads lacking a unique V-gene family. A later analysis removed several hundred highly shared, low-generation-probability nucleotide sequences to deal with suspected cross-contamination and a sequencing artifact. For each public chain, a later analysis derived a clonal expansion index from normalized ranks of inferred template counts within each repertoire. In a later analysis, generation probabilities were computed using a VDJ recombination model fitted to out-of-frame rearrangements, and the results were checked against IGoR. Hypergeometric tests were used in a later analysis to score TCR-TCR, TCR-HLA and TCR-CMV co-occurrence, with a repertoire-size bias correction applied to the TCR pairs. In a later analysis, false discovery rates were estimated by permuting HLA or CMV assignments 20 times. In a later analysis, co-occurring TCRs were grouped using DBSCAN, with TCRdist sequence similarity added in when clustering inside HLA-allele-positive subsets. For co-occurrence clustering, repertoires with fewer than 30,000 or more than 120,000 public chains were excluded, along with 5 or 6 repertoires with anomalous nucleotide sharing. TCRdb limited this immuneACCESS table to in-frame rearrangements with V and J called. A share of clones is missing; checked studies link under half to unresolved V genes, and the rest is unexplained. V and J calls and clone size are those listed in that table; D and trimming were worked out from the DNA. This sample lists fewer than 250,000 clones; around 88% were detected once. Approximately 1.6% of the sample rests with the top ten.

In total, roughly 710 healthy bone marrow donors made up the cohort. At the time of sampling, all cohort members were nominally healthy, though unrecorded immune exposures were likely present. The donor tested CMV seropositive and was one of the 289 seropositive cohort members. Each donor provided a peripheral blood sample, and peripheral blood mononuclear cells were used for TCR beta sequencing. The Qiagen DNeasy Blood Extraction Kit was used to extract genomic DNA from the blood cell samples. This chain joins TRBV5-1 to TRBJ2-7, with a tentative D gene TRBD1 over 5 matching bases. Input material: PBMCs. This clonotype originated in a man aged 40-49 years in good health and CMV-seropositive. The CDR3 amino acid sequence is: CASSLGVTVTEQYF. The bases read TGCGCCAGCAGCTTGGGTGTGACAGTGACCGAGCAGTACTTC.